This passage covers 31 T cell receptor beta chains from one sample sequenced in a study of cytomegalovirus exposure and HLA in healthy donors. 13 Jbeta primers and 60 Vbeta primers were used for the PCR. Data came from immunoSEQ multiplex PCR; TCRdb stores just in-frame clones and leaves some out. The table lists about 110,000 clones, less than 85% of them singletons. Specimen: PBMCs. Receptor source: a man in his 60s in good health and CMV-seronegative.

The chain combines TRBV6-1 with TRBJ2-3; D is perhaps TRBD2 (5 bases). Germline V gene lookup returns CDR1 MNHNS and CDR2 SASEGT. V lost 6 bases and J 3 bases, leaving 19 bases between the germline ends. This CDR3 spans 16 amino acids. The CDR3, as DNA: TGTGCCAGCAGGGAAACTCGCCGGGGTGGTACAGATACGCAGTATTTT. Its protein product is CASRETRRGGTDTQYF.

The chain is built from TRBV6-1 and TRBJ2-7; 8 bases line up with TRBD2. Germline CDR1 and CDR2: MNHNS and SASEGT. The V gene end was trimmed by 4 bases and the J gene end by 4 bases; junction bases not matched to a gene: 9. The CDR3 contains 15 residues. CDR3 bases: TGTGCCAGCAGTGGTACGGGGGGGAAGAGATACGAGCAGTACTTC. This gives the protein CASSGTGGKRYEQYF.

The chain couples TRBV5-6 to TRBJ2-1; possibly TRBD1 for D (6 bases). CDR1 is SGHDT, CDR2 YYEEEE, per germline. The CDR3 spans 14 residues. Trimming left V 7 bases short and J 6 bases short, with 17 bases between. As DNA, the CDR3 is TGTGCCAGCCTCGTCCTGGTCAGGGGCAATGAGCAGTTCTTC. Encoded protein: CASLVLVRGNEQFF.

The genes are TRBV5-1 and TRBJ1-6; unclear D gene. Germline V CDR1 and CDR2: SGHRS, YFSETQ. CDR3 length: 18 residues. Trimming left V 0 bases short and J 0 bases short, with 13 bases between. The CDR3 is CASSLGPGSSSYNSPLHF. In DNA form, the CDR3 reads TGCGCCAGCAGCTTGGGGCCGGGGTCGAGCTCCTATAATTCACCCCTCCACTTT.

This chain links TRBV28 with TRBJ1-5, with 8 bases identical to TRBD1. Per germline, CDR1 MDHEN and CDR2 SYDVKM. V gave up 3 bases and J gave up 5 bases; unmatched junction bases: 6. This CDR3 contains 15 residues. The CDR3, as DNA: TGTGCCAGCAGTTTGGGGACAGGAAGGCATCAGCCCCAGCATTTT. This translates into CASSLGTGRHQPQHF.

The CDR3 sequence: CASSPGGGLTQYF. The CDR3 DNA follows: TGTGCCAGCAGCCCGGGGGGGGGTCTGACCCAGTACTTC. The chain has TRBV5-4 and TRBJ2-5; 8 bases are a match to TRBD2. The CDR3 is 13 amino acids. Unmatched junction bases numbered 6, after V lost 4 bases and J lost 7 bases. CDR1 and CDR2 (germline): SGHNT, YYREEE (reference sequence).

The chain recombines TRBV5-1 with TRBJ2-7; D unresolved. The CDR3 runs to 10 residues. CDR1 SGHRS and CDR2 YFSETQ come from the germline V gene. V was pared by 7 bases and J by 7 bases, with 9 bases between. The CDR3 coding sequence is TGCGCCAGCCCCCCCGCGGAGCAGTACGTC. Protein sequence: CASPPAEQYV.

The chain couples TRBV28 to TRBJ2-3; 7 nucleotides align to TRBD1. The CDR3 has 16 amino acids. J lost 4 bases, V lost 6 bases, and 13 bases had no gene match. Germline V gene data show CDR1 as MDHEN and CDR2 as SYDVKM. The CDR3 here is CASSRVGAGGADTQYF. The CDR3 coding sequence is TGTGCCAGCAGCCGTGTGGGGGCAGGGGGTGCAGATACGCAGTATTTT.

In this sample, this clone turned up a few times. The V gene is TRBV6-6, the J gene TRBJ1-4, with D unresolved. V gave up 5 bases and J gave up 7 bases, with 8 bases separating them. Germline CDR1 MNHNY, CDR2 SVGAGI (reference sequence). The length of the CDR3 is 12 residues. CDR3 region: CASSRPLEKLFF. The CDR3 region has the DNA TGTGCCAGCAGTCGCCCACTTGAAAAACTGTTTTTT.

The chain carries TRBV5-1 and TRBJ1-4; D is uncertain. Trimming removed 0 bases at V and 3 bases at J, with 6 bases between. CDR1 and CDR2 from the germline V gene are SGHRS and YFSETQ. The CDR3 length is 14 residues. CDR3 protein: CASSLAGSNEKLFF. The DNA of the CDR3 is TGCGCCAGCAGCTTGGCGGGGTCTAATGAAAAACTGTTTTTT.

The chain employs TRBV5-6 and TRBJ2-3, with D unclear. Germline V gene lookup returns CDR1 SGHDT and CDR2 YYEEEE. The length of the CDR3 is 16 residues. The V end lost 3 bases, the J end lost 2 bases, and 16 bases lay between the germline ends. CDR3 sequence reads: CASSSARTASTDTQYF. CDR3 in DNA: TGTGCCAGCAGCTCGGCTAGAACGGCCTCCACAGATACGCAGTATTTT.

The genes are TRBV11-2 and TRBJ2-7; 10 bases are a match to TRBD1. There are 16 residues in the CDR3. The germline gives CDR1 SGHAT, CDR2 FQNNGV. Trimming at V came to 3 bases and at J to 2 bases, leaving 7 bases not matched to a gene. For the CDR3, the DNA is TGTGCCAGCAGCTTTAATATCGGACAGGGGGCCTACGAGCAGTACTTC. It specifies CASSFNIGQGAYEQYF.

The rearrangement uses TRBV10-3 and TRBJ2-5; D is uncertain. The J call may be mistaken, given a closer DNA end match to TRBJ2-7. This CDR3 has 14 amino acids. The germline V gene has CDR1 ENHRY and CDR2 SYGVKD. The CDR3 nucleotides are TGTGCCATCAGTGAGTCGGCAGGCTCCTACGAGCAGTACTTC. Protein sequence: CAISESAGSYEQYF.

The count of this clone is one. The chain joins TRBV27 to TRBJ2-2; the D is unclear. From germline, CDR1 is MNHEY and CDR2 SMNVEV (reference sequence). V dropped 6 bases and J dropped 1 base, with 6 bases sitting between them. The length of the CDR3 is 13 residues. The CDR3 is CASSVWNTGELFF. CDR3 coding DNA: TGTGCCAGCAGCGTCTGGAACACCGGGGAGCTGTTTTTT.

The V call is TRBV11-3, the J call TRBJ2-1; TRBD2 aligns across 13 bases. V was pared by 4 bases and J by 10 bases, with 4 bases of the junction left unmatched. The CDR3 is 14 amino acids. Per the germline V gene, CDR1 is SGHNT and CDR2 is YENEEA. The CDR3 loop reads CASSSGLAGREQFF. In nucleotides, the CDR3 is TGTGCCAGCAGCTCGGGACTAGCGGGAAGGGAGCAGTTCTTC.

The sample holds one count of this clone. This sequence joins TRBV7-3 and TRBJ1-2; D uncertain. Germline V gene sequence: CDR1 SGHTA, CDR2 FQGTGA. This CDR3 comprises 16 residues. The V gene lost 2 bases and the J gene lost 2 bases, with 15 bases spanning the gap. DNA for the CDR3: TGTGCCAGCAGCTTAGGCCAGCCCCGAGGGAACTATGGCTACACCTTC. This translates into CASSLGQPRGNYGYTF. Together with reference TRBV7-3 and TRBJ1-2, the CDR3 gives the full variable domain: GAGVSQTPSNKVTEKGKYVELRCDPISGHTALYWYRQSLGQGPEFLIYFQGTGAADDSGLPNDRFFAVRPEGSVSTLKIQRTERGDSAVYLCASSLGQPRGNYGYTFGSGTRLTVV.

The chain is built from TRBV14 and TRBJ2-1; 13 nucleotides agree with TRBD2. V gave up 5 bases and J gave up 13 bases; unmatched junction bases: 8. The CDR3 covers 14 residues. Germline lookup yields CDR1 SGHDN and CDR2 FVKESK. CDR3 bases: TGTGCCAGCAGCTTCCGGACTAGCGGGGGATCCCAGTTCTTC. The encoded protein is CASSFRTSGGSQFF.

This chain links TRBV10-3 with TRBJ2-1; 8 bases are a match to TRBD2. CDR1 is ENHRY, CDR2 SYGVKD, per germline. This CDR3 is 19 amino acids long. The V segment lost 3 bases and the J segment 5 bases; nucleotides outside the gene matches: 18. The CDR3 is CAISEGVSLAGGFHNEQFF. CDR3 sequence (DNA): TGTGCCATCAGTGAAGGGGTGTCTCTGGCGGGGGGCTTCCACAATGAGCAGTTCTTC.

The V gene is TRBV18, the J gene TRBJ2-6; 10 nucleotides match TRBD1. V shed 5 bases, J shed 3 bases, and the junction held 10 bases outside the gene matches. The CDR3 loop spans 18 amino acids. Per germline, CDR1 KGHSH and CDR2 LQKENI. The CDR3 DNA sequence: TGTGCCAGCTCATCACGGACAGGGGGGGATAATGGGGCCAACGTCCTGACTTTC. This sequence encodes CASSSRTGGDNGANVLTF.

In DNA form, the CDR3 reads TGTGCCAGCAGCGCGACTGAAAACCAAAACTATGGCTACACCTTC. Translated: CASSATENQNYGYTF. This chain joins TRBV2 and TRBJ1-2; unclear D gene. The CDR3 extends over 15 amino acids. Germline lookup yields CDR1 SNHLY and CDR2 FYNNEI. V was pared by 6 bases and J by 2 bases, with 16 bases between.

V and J are TRBV28 and TRBJ2-7; D possibly corresponds to TRBD2 (7 bases). This CDR3 has 14 amino acids. The V gene's germline CDR1 is MDHEN and CDR2 SYDVKM. The V end lost 2 bases, the J end lost 0 bases, and 8 bases lay between the germline ends. The CDR3 DNA sequence: TGTGCCAGCAGTTTAGGGGGGGCCTCCTACGAGCAGTACTTC. Translating it yields CASSLGGASYEQYF.

This chain connects TRBV5-3 to TRBJ2-3, with a possible D match to TRBD2 (5 bases). TRBV5-3 is known as an ORF, though its function is uncertain. This CDR3 contains 18 residues. Deletions cut 3 bases from V and 0 bases from J, with 20 bases between. The CDR3 region is CARSSSGARRLSTDTQYF. For the CDR3, the DNA is TGTGCCAGAAGCTCAAGCGGCGCAAGGCGACTGAGCACAGATACGCAGTATTTT.

CDR3: CALTLGGSSNEQFF. Here the CDR3 DNA reads TGTGCCTTGACTCTCGGGGGGTCGTCCAATGAGCAGTTCTTC. The rearrangement links TRBV30 to TRBJ2-1; 7 bases align to TRBD2. Germline V gene data show CDR1 as GTSNPN and CDR2 as SVGIG (reference sequence). Trimming took 7 bases from V and 6 from J; bases not matched to a gene: 12. The length of the CDR3 is 14 residues.

The CDR3 DNA follows: TGTGCCAGCAGCTTGCTTGGAGGGATCGGCTACACCTTC. This translates into CASSLLGGIGYTF. This chain connects TRBV7-9 to TRBJ1-2; D gene uncertain. V was pared by 3 bases and J by 8 bases, with 13 bases between. The CDR3 length is 13 residues. Germline V gene data show CDR1 as SEHNR and CDR2 as FQNEAQ (reference sequence).

This clone appeared once. The chain links TRBV2 to TRBJ1-2, with 8 nucleotides matching TRBD1. There are 15 residues in the CDR3. J was trimmed by 1 base and V by 5 bases; bases with no gene match: 6. The germline V gene encodes CDR1 SNHLY and CDR2 FYNNEI. The DNA of the CDR3 is TGTGCCAGCAGTCTCCAGGGGGCACTTAACTATGGCTACACCTTC. This codes for CASSLQGALNYGYTF. The full variable domain, rest sourced from reference TRBV2 and TRBJ1-2, is EPEVTQTPSHQVTQMGQEVILRCVPISNHLYFYWYRQILGQKVEFLVSFYNNEISEKSEIFDDQFSVERPDGSNFTLKIRSTKLEDSAMYFCASSLQGALNYGYTFGSGTRLTVV.

The chain employs TRBV28 and TRBJ1-6; D call uncertain. V lost 11 bases, J lost 12 bases, and 17 bases lay in between. The CDR3 has 12 amino acids. CDR1 is MDHEN, CDR2 SYDVKM, per germline. As DNA, the CDR3 is TGTGCCGGTGGGTCAGAGCGTCGACCCCTCCACTTT. The encoded protein is CAGGSERRPLHF. Supplemented by reference TRBV28 and TRBJ1-6, the full variable domain reads DVKVTQSSRYLVKRTGEKVFLECVQDMDHENMFWYRQDPGLGLRLIYFSYDVKMKEKGDIPEGYSVSREKKERFSLILESASTNQTSMYLCAGGSERRPLHFGNGTRLTVT.

CDR3 residues: CASSLGDRGWEGNTEAFF. The CDR3 bases are TGCGCCAGCAGCTTGGGGGACAGGGGGTGGGAAGGGAACACTGAAGCTTTCTTT. This sequence joins TRBV5-1 and TRBJ1-1; TRBD1 matches 11 bases. The CDR3 is 18 amino acids. V was clipped by 0 bases and J by 1 base; unmatched bases: 8. The germline V gene has CDR1 SGHRS and CDR2 YFSETQ.

This clone was observed a single time. The CDR3 DNA sequence: TGCGCCAGCACGGGAGGGACAATTGGAGAGACCCAGTACTTC. Protein sequence: CASTGGTIGETQYF. The chain is built from TRBV5-1 and TRBJ2-5; 8 bases fit TRBD2. Germline V lookup: CDR1 SGHRS, CDR2 YFSETQ. V shed 6 bases and J 4 bases; nucleotides not matched to a gene: 8. This CDR3 has 14 amino acids.

The chain couples TRBV10-3 to TRBJ2-1; tentatively, D is TRBD1 (5 bases). The V gene's germline CDR1 is ENHRY and CDR2 SYGVKD. V was trimmed by 2 bases and J by 5 bases, leaving 7 bases between them. The CDR3 totals 13 residues. CDR3 DNA: TGTGCCATCAGTGAGATCAGGGACAATGAGCAGTTCTTC. Amino acids: CAISEIRDNEQFF.

This clone has a handful of counts. The V gene is TRBV7-9, the J gene TRBJ2-1; 11 bases are shared with TRBD2. J lost 9 bases, V lost 3 bases, and 10 bases had no gene match. There are 16 residues in the CDR3. Per germline, CDR1 SEHNR and CDR2 FQNEAQ (reference sequence). CDR3 in amino acids: CASSFVPGLAGIEQFF. The CDR3 nucleotides read TGTGCCAGCAGCTTCGTCCCAGGACTAGCGGGCATTGAGCAGTTCTTC.

This clone was seen once. The chain is built from TRBV5-1 and TRBJ2-5; possibly TRBD1 for D (5 bases). The V gene lost 4 bases and the J gene lost 1 base, with 14 bases spanning the gap. The CDR3 consists of 15 residues. Germline-derived CDR1 and CDR2 are SGHRS and YFSETQ. The CDR3 spells CASSHPWGPQETQYF. The DNA of the CDR3 is TGCGCCAGCAGCCATCCCTGGGGCCCCCAAGAGACCCAGTACTTC. Full variable domain (missing parts from reference TRBV5-1 and TRBJ2-5): KAGVTQTPRYLIKTRGQQVTLSCSPISGHRSVSWYQQTPGQGLQFLFEYFSETQRNKGNFPGRFSGRQFSNSRSEMNVSTLELGDSALYLCASSHPWGPQETQYFGPGTRLLVL.